This TCR beta chain is drawn from a study of cytomegalovirus exposure and HLA in healthy donors. General study points: The study recorded 150 to 200 TCR beta chains that were cytomegalovirus-associated. Through in vitro validation, a few CMV-associated chains were shown to be specific for CMV antigens.

Data came from immunoSEQ multiplex PCR; TCRdb stores just in-frame clones and leaves some out. The data hold 150,000 to 250,000 clones, with around 80% observed a single time. Germline assignment: CDR1 MNHEY and CDR2 SMNVEV (reference sequence). Trimming took off 3 bases at V and 3 bases at J, with 14 bases between the two ends. The CDR3 is 16 residues long. The study drew the donors from its approximately 110-subject validation cohort, separate from the 666-subject first cohort. A note on this clone: No antigen is known for it.

The source is a woman aged 30 to 39 in good health and CMV-seronegative. V usage is TRBV27 and J usage is TRBJ1-4; maybe TRBD1 (6 bases). Specimen: PBMCs. CDR3 DNA: TGTGCCAGCAGTTTCAGGCGACAGGCCCCTAATGAAAAACTGTTTTTT. Amino acids: CASSFRRQAPNEKLFF.